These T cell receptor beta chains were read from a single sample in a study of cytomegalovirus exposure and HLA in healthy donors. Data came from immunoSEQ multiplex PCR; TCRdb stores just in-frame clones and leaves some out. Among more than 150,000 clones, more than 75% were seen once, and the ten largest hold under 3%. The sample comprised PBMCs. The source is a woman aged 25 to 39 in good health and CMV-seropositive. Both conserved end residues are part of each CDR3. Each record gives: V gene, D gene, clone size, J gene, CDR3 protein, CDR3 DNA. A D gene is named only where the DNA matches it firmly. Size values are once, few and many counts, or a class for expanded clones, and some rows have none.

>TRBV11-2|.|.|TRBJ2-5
CASSLEDQGAPSQETQYF
TGTGCCAGCAGCTTAGAGGACCAGGGTGCTCCTTCTCAAGAGACCCAGTACTTC
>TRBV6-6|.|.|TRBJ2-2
CASNIAGELFF
TGTGCCAGCAATATTGCCGGGGAGCTGTTTTTT
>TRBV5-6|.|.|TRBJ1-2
CASSLDWAGWGYTF
TGTGCCAGCAGCTTGGATTGGGCAGGGTGGGGCTACACCTTC
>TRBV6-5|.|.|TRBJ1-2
CASSYRGADTF
TGTGCCAGCAGTTACAGGGGCGCGGACACCTTC
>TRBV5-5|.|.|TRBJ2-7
CASSLDSTVREQYF
TGTGCCAGCAGCTTGGATTCTACTGTTCGGGAGCAGTACTTC
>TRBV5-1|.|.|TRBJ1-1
CASSSIPDSTEAFF
TGCGCCAGCAGCTCCATCCCAGACAGCACTGAAGCTTTCTTT
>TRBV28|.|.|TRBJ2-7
CASNPDKYSYEQYF
TGTGCCAGCAACCCCGACAAATACTCCTACGAGCAGTACTTC
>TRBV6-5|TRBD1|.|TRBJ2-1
CASSYSPRGFDNEQFF
TGTGCCAGCAGTTACTCGCCCAGGGGGTTTGACAATGAGCAGTTCTTC
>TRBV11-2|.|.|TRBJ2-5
CASSLAQQETQYF
TGTGCCAGCAGCTTGGCACAGCAAGAGACCCAGTACTTC
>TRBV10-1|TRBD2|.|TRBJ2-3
CASSSTSGGGDTQYF
TGCGCCAGCAGCAGTACTAGCGGGGGGGGAGATACGCAGTATTTT
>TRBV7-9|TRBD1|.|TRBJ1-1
CSSSLGQGVFTEAFF
TGTTCCAGCAGCTTAGGACAGGGCGTTTTCACTGAAGCTTTCTTT
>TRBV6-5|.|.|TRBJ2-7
CASSYSGDYEQYF
TGTGCCAGCAGTTACTCGGGCGACTACGAGCAGTACTTC
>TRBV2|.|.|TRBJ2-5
CASPGDSQETQYF
TGTGCCAGCCCCGGGGATAGCCAAGAGACCCAGTACTTC
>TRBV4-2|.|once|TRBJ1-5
CASSLTGINQPQHF
TGTGCCAGCAGCCTGACAGGAATCAATCAGCCCCAGCATTTT
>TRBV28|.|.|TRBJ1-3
CASPNSSGNTIYF
TGTGCCAGCCCGAACAGCTCTGGAAACACCATATATTTT
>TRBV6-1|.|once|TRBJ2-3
CASSELRATDTQYF
TGTGCCAGCAGTGAATTAAGAGCCACAGATACGCAGTATTTT
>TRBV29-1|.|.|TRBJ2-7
CSVEERLSSSYEQYF
TGCAGCGTTGAAGAGCGTCTTTCAAGCTCCTACGAGCAGTACTTC
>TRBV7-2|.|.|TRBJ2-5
CASSLRRGGETQYF
TGTGCCAGCAGCTTAAGGAGAGGGGGAGAGACCCAGTACTTC
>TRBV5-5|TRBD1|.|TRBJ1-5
CASSVWDRGTQPQHF
TGTGCCAGCAGCGTCTGGGACAGGGGCACTCAGCCCCAGCATTTT
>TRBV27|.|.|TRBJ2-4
CASSFCRASRNSQYF
TGTGCCAGCAGTTTTTGCAGGGCCTCACGAAACAGTCAGTACTTC
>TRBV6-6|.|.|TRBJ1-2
CASLDLNYGYTF
TGTGCCAGCCTAGACCTAAACTATGGCTACACCTTC
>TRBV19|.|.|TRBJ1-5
CASSIEGLQPQHF
TGTGCCAGTAGTATAGAGGGACTACAGCCCCAGCATTTT
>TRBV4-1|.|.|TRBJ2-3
CASSQGTELSTDTQYF
TGCGCCAGCAGCCAAGGAACAGAACTTAGCACAGATACGCAGTATTTT
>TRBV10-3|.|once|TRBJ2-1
CAISLGASSYNEQFF
TGTGCCATCAGTTTGGGGGCCAGCTCCTACAATGAGCAGTTCTTC
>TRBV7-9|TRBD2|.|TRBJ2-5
CASSRLAGGQETQYF
TGTGCCAGCAGCCGACTAGCGGGGGGACAAGAGACCCAGTACTTC
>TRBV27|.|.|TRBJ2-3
CASSVSRQRPTDTQYF
TGTGCCAGCAGTGTGTCCAGACAGAGACCCACAGATACGCAGTATTTT